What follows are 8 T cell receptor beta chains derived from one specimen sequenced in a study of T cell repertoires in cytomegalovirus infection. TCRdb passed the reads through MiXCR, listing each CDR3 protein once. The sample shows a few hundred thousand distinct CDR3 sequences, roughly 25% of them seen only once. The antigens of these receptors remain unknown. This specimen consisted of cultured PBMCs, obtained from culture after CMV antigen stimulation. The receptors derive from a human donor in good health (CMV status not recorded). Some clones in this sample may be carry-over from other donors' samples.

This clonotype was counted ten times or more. This chain's CDR3 is CASSLLDYNEQFF. In DNA, the CDR3 is TGTGCCAGCAGCTTACTAGATTACAATGAGCAGTTCTTC. The chain uses TRBV7-9 and TRBJ2-1; D is unclear. Between the trimmed V and J ends, which lost 2 bases and 4 bases, there was a span of 6 bases. Germline CDR1 SEHNR, CDR2 FQNEAQ (reference sequence). CDR3 size: 13 residues.

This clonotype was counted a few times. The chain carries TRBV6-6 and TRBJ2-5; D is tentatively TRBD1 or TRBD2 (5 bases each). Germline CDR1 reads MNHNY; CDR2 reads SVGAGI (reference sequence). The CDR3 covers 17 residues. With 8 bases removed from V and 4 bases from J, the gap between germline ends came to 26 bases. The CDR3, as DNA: TGTGCCAGCCGAGAAATACGGTTGAGGGGCATCGGAGAGACCCAGTACTTC. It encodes CASREIRLRGIGETQYF.

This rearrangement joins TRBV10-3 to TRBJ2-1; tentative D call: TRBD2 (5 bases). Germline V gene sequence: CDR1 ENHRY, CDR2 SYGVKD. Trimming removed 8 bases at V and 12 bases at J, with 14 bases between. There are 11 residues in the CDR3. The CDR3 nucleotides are TGTGCCATCGGTTCCGGGGAAGGGCAGTTCTTC. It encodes CAIGSGEGQFF.

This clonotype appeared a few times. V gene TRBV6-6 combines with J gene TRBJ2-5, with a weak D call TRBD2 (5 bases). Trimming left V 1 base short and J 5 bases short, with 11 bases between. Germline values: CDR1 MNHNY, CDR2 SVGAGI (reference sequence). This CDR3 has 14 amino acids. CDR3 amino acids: CASSYYRPGETQYF. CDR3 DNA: TGTGCCAGCAGTTACTATCGGCCGGGGGAGACCCAGTACTTC.

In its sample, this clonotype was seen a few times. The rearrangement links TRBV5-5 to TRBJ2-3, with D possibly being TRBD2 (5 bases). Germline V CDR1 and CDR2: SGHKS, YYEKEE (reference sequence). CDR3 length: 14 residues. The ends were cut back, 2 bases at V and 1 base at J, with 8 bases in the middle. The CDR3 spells CASSFEGGTDTQYF. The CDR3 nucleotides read TGTGCCAGCAGCTTCGAGGGAGGCACAGATACGCAGTATTTT.

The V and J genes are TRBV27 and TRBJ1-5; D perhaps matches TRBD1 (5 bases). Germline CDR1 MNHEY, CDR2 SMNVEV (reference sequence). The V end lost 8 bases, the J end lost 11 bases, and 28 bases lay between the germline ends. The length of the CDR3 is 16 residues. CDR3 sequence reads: CASRPLTGPRYQAQHF. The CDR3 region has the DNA TGTGCCAGCCGGCCACTAACAGGTCCTAGATATCAAGCCCAGCATTTT.

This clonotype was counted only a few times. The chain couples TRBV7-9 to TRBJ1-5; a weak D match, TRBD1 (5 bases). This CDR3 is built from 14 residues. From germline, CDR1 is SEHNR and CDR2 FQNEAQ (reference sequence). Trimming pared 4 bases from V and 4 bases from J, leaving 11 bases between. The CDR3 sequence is CASSSPGGNQPQHF. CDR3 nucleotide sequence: TGTGCCAGCAGCTCCCCCGGGGGTAATCAGCCCCAGCATTTT. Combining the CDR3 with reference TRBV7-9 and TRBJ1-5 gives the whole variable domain DTGVSQNPRHKITKRGQNVTFRCDPISEHNRLYWYRQTLGQGPEFLTYFQNEAQLEKSRLLSDRFSAERPKGSFSTLEIQRTEQGDSAMYLCASSSPGGNQPQHFGDGTRLSIL.

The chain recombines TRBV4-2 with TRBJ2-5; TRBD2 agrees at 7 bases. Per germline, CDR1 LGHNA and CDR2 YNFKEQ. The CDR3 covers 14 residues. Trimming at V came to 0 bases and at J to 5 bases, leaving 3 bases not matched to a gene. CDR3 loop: CASSQDWREETQYF. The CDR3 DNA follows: TGTGCCAGCAGCCAAGATTGGCGGGAGGAGACCCAGTACTTC.